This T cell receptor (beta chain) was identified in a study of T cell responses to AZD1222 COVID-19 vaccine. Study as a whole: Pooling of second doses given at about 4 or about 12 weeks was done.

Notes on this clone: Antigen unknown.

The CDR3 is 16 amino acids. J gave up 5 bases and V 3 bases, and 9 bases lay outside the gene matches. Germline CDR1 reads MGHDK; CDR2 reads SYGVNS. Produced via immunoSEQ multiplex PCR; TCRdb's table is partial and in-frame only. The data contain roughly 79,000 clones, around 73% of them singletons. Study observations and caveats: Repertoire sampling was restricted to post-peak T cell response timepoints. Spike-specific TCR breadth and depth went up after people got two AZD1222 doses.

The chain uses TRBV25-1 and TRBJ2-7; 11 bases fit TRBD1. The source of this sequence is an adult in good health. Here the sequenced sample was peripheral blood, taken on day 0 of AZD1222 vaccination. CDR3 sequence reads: CASSDAGTGGVDEQYF. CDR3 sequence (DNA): TGTGCCAGCAGTGACGCCGGGACAGGGGGTGTCGACGAGCAGTACTTC.